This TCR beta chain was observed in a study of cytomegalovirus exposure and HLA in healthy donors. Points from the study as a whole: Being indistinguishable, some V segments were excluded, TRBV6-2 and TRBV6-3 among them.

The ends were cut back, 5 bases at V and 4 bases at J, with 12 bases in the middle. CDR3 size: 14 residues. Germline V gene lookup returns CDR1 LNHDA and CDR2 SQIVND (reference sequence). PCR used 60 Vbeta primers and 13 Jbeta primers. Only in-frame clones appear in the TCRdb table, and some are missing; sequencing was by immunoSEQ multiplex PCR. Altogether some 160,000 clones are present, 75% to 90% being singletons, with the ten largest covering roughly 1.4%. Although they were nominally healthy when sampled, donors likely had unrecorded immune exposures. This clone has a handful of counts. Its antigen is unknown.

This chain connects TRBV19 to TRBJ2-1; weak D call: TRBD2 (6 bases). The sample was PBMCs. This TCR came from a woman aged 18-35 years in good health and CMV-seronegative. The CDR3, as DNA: TGTGCCAGTAGTGCGGGACTCGCGTACAATGAGCAGTTCTTC. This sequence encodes CASSAGLAYNEQFF.